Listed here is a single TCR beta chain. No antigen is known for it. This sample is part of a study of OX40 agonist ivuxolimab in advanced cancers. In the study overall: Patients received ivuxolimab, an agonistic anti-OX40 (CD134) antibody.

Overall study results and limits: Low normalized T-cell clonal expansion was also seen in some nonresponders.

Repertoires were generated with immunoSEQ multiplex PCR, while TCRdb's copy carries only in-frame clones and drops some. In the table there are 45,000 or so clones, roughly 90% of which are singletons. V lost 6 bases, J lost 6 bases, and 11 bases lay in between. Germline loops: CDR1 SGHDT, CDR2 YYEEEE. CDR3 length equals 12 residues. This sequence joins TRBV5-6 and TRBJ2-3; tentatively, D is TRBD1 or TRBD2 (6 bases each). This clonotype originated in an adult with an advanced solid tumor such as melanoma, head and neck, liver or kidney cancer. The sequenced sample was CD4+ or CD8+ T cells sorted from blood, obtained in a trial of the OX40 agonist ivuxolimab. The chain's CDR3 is CASNRGGDTQYF. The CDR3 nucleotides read TGTGCCAGCAACCGAGGGGGGGATACGCAGTATTTT.